This entry describes one TCR beta chain. As yet, its antigen is unknown. The germline V and J ends were trimmed by 0 bases and 7 bases, with 10 bases remaining between them. This CDR3 is built from 13 residues. Germline V gene lookup returns CDR1 SGDLS and CDR2 YYNGEE. The PCR was carried out with 60 Vbeta primers and 13 Jbeta primers. In the original analysis: Later analysis identified approximately 88 million unique TCR beta chains, some 10 million shared. This table comes from immunoSEQ multiplex PCR, and its TCRdb copy is limited to in-frame clones, with some not included. V, J and clone size were drawn from that table, and D and trimming were deduced from the DNA. The data hold about 140,000 clones, with approximately 84% observed a single time. The data were taken from a study of cytomegalovirus exposure and HLA in healthy donors. Study as a whole: Out of 170 million or so T cells, an earlier analysis found 117 million unique TCR beta sequences in total.

Whole-study findings and limits: TCR beta V- and J-gene trimming, according to a later analysis, was linked to a missense DCLRE1C variant.

This chain joins TRBV9 and TRBJ2-5, with unresolved D. This TCR derives from a woman aged 60-70 years in good health and CMV-seropositive. The sequencing input was PBMCs. This chain's CDR3 is CASSVAGIGTQYF. CDR3 nucleotides: TGTGCCAGCAGCGTAGCAGGTATTGGGACCCAGTACTTC.